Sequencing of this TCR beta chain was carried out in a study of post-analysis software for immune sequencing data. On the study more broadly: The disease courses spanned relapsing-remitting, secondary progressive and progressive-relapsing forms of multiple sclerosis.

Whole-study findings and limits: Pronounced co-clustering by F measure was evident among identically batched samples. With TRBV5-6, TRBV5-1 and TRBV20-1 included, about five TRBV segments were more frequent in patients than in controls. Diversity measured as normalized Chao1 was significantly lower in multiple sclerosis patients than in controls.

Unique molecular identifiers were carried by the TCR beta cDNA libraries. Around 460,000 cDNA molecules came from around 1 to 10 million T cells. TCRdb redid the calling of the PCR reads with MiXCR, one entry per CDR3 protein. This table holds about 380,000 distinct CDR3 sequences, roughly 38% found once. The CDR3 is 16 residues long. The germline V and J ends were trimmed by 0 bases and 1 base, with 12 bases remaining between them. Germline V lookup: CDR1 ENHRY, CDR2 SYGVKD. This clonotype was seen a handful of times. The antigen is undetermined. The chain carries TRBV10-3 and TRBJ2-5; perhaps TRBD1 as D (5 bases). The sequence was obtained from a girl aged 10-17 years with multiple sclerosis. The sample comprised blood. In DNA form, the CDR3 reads TGTGCCATCAGTGAGTCTATGACAGCCCTCCAAGAGACCCAGTACTTC. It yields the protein CAISESMTALQETQYF.